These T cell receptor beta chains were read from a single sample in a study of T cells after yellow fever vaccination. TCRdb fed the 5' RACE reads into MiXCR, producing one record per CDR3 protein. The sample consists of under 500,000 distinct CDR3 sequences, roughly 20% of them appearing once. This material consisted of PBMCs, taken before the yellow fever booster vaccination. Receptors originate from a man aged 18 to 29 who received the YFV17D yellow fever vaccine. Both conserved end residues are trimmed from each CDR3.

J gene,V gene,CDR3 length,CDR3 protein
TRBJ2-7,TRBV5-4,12,ASSFSGALYEQY
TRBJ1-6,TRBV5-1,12,ASSFPGSHSPLH
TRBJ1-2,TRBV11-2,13,ASSQQGAENYGYT
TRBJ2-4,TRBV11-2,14,ASSLDRKGGENIQY
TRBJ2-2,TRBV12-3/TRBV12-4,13,ASSFVSTNTGELF
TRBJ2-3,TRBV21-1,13,ASSIPDKDLRTQY
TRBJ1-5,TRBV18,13,ASSPGEISNQPQH
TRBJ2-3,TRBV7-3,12,ASSTSGGEDTQY
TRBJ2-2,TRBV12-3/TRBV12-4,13,ASSRGGARTGELF
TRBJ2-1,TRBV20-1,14,SARDPRQGGYNEQF
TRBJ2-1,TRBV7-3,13,ASSLEGQGWNEQF
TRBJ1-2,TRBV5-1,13,ASSTGQGASYGYT
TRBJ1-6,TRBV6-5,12,ASSSQAGNSPLH
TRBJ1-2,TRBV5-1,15,ASSLSPGTASSYGYT
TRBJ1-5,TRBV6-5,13,ASSSTGVSNQPQH
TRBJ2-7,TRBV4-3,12,ASGDLGRSYEQY
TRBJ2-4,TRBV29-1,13,SVALLGGGGNIQY
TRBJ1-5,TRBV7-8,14,ASSLRDSGSQQPQH
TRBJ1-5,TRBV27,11,ASSFRGDQPHH
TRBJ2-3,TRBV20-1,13,SARGMTSSTDTQY
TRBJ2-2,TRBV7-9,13,ASSLRDYLTGELF
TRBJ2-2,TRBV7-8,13,ASSLMGQTRGELF
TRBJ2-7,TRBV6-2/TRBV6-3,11,ASSYSGGREQY
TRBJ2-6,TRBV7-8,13,ASSSVISGANVLT
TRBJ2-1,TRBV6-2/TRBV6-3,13,ASSYLDEIKVEQF
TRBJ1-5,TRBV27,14,ASSLSMDRGDQPQH
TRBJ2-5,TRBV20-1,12,SASVPWRQETQY
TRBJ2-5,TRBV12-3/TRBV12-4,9,ASSKKETQY
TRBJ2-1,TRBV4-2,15,ASSQDTSGGAMPEQF